These 12 T cell receptor beta chains came from one sample sequenced in a study of early T cells in non-severe SARS-CoV-2 infection. MiXCR, applied by TCRdb to the 5' RACE reads, yields one record per CDR3 protein. The table lists about 77,000 distinct CDR3 sequences, about 17% of them singletons. Sequencing was performed on whole blood. These receptors were taken from an adult who was a healthcare worker with PCR-confirmed SARS-CoV-2 infection or an uninfected control (not recorded which).

This clonotype has a handful of counts. The gene calls are TRBV20-1 and TRBJ2-7; 7 nucleotides line up with TRBD2. This CDR3 is 14 amino acids long. J was trimmed by 0 bases and V by 6 bases; bases with no gene match: 8. Germline V gene data show CDR1 as DFQATT and CDR2 as SNEGSKA (reference sequence). CDR3 nucleotides: TGCAGTGCCGCCTTAGCGGGCTTCTCCTACGAGCAGTACTTC. Its protein is CSAALAGFSYEQYF.

There are a few counts of this clonotype. The chain has TRBV20-1 and TRBJ2-2; 8 bases match TRBD1. The CDR3 loop spans 14 amino acids. Losses at the gene ends were 3 bases for V and 0 bases for J; bases not matched to a gene: 0. CDR1 is DFQATT and CDR2 is SNEGSKA in the germline V gene (reference sequence). The CDR3 loop is CSARTGANTGELFF. CDR3 DNA sequence: TGCAGTGCTAGGACAGGGGCGAACACCGGGGAGCTGTTTTTT.

This clonotype was seen just once. This rearrangement joins TRBV29-1 to TRBJ1-2; D possibly corresponds to TRBD1 (6 bases). This CDR3 is 13 amino acids long. V lost 5 bases and J 0 bases, leaving 10 bases between the germline ends. Looked up from germline, CDR1 is SQVTM and CDR2 is ANQGSEA. In DNA, the CDR3 is TGCAGCGTTCAAGGACAGACTAACTATGGCTACACCTTC. Translating it yields CSVQGQTNYGYTF.

The sample holds a few counts of this clonotype. This sequence may be a read error, since a much larger clone differs from it by one base. The chain is built from TRBV29-1 and TRBJ2-3; D not resolved. The CDR3 sequence is 10 residues long. Germline CDR1 and CDR2: SQVTM and ANQGSEA. V was pared by 4 bases and J by 2 bases, with 1 base between. The CDR3 spells CSVVTDTQYF. The CDR3 DNA is TGCAGCGTTGTCACAGATACGCAGTATTTT.

This clonotype was counted between two and nine times. The J gene is TRBJ2-3, the V gene TRBV3-1; 7 positions match TRBD2. Germline values: CDR1 LGHDT, CDR2 YNNKEL (reference sequence). There are 16 residues in the CDR3. The V gene end was trimmed by 1 base and the J gene end by 4 bases; junction bases not matched to a gene: 8. CDR3 bases: TGTGCCAGCAGCCAAGTGCGCGGGAGAGTCGCAGATACGCAGTATTTT. This sequence encodes CASSQVRGRVADTQYF.

The CDR3 loop reads CASSPRQIAQFF. The CDR3, as DNA: TGTGCCAGCAGTCCTCGACAGATAGCCCAGTTCTTC. J is TRBJ2-1 and V is TRBV28; TRBD1 is a possible D gene (5 bases). Germline-derived CDR1 and CDR2 are MDHEN and SYDVKM. V was pared by 5 bases and J by 13 bases, with 15 bases between. The CDR3 spans 12 residues.

The rearrangement joins TRBV6-2 or TRBV6-3 to TRBJ1-3; D remains unclear. This CDR3 region has 16 residues. Germline loops: CDR1 MNHEY, CDR2 SVGEGT. Between the trimmed V and J ends, which lost 6 bases and 0 bases, there was a span of 15 bases. CDR3 nucleotides: TGTGCCAGCAGCTCCGACGGGCGCCCCTCTGGAAACACCATATATTTT. Translating gives CASSSDGRPSGNTIYF.

J is TRBJ2-6 and V is TRBV11-3; unclear D gene. This CDR3 contains 17 residues. Germline CDR1 SGHNT, CDR2 YENEEA. V lost 2 bases and J 0 bases, leaving 11 bases between the germline ends. The CDR3 here is CASSLKLSNSGANVLTF. DNA for the CDR3: TGTGCCAGCAGCTTAAAGTTATCCAACTCTGGGGCCAACGTCCTGACTTTC. The complete variable domain, with remaining parts taken from reference TRBV11-3 and TRBJ2-6, reads EAGVVQSPRYKIIEKKQPVAFWCNPISGHNTLYWYLQNLGQGPELLIRYENEEAVDDSQLPKDRFSAERLKGVDSTLKIQPAELGDSAVYLCASSLKLSNSGANVLTFGAGSRLTVL.

The CDR3 region is CASSVRGGVAVGTDTQYF. DNA of the CDR3: TGTGCCAGCAGCGTGCGAGGGGGAGTAGCGGTGGGGACAGATACGCAGTATTTT. This chain connects TRBV9 to TRBJ2-3; D possibly uses TRBD1 or TRBD2 (6 bases each). Germline CDR1 SGDLS, CDR2 YYNGEE. With 2 bases removed from V and 3 bases from J, the gap between germline ends came to 22 bases. The CDR3 sequence is 18 residues long.

This clonotype was picked up a small number of times. Relative to the germline gene, one junction end is altered; a read error may explain this. This chain connects TRBV5-6 to TRBJ1-5; D is unresolved. The CDR3 sequence is 14 residues long. CDR1 and CDR2 (germline): SGHDT, YYEEEE. CDR3 protein: CASTLGSSGQPQHF. The DNA for the CDR3 is TGTGCCAGCACCTTGGGGTCTTCAGGACAGCCCCAGCATTTT. The full variable domain, completed using reference TRBV5-6 and TRBJ1-5, is DAGVTQSPTHLIKTRGQQVTLRCSPKSGHDTVSWYQQALGQGPQFIFQYYEEEERQRGNFPDRFSGHQFPNYSSELNVNALLLGDSALYLCASTLGSSGQPQHFGDGTRLSIL.

The chain uses TRBV19 and TRBJ1-2, with D perhaps TRBD1 (6 bases). Between the trimmed V and J ends, which lost 6 bases and 2 bases, there was a span of 25 bases. This CDR3 is 18 amino acids long. Per germline, CDR1 LNHDA and CDR2 SQIVND (reference sequence). The CDR3: CASRTSDGQRFSNYGYTF. CDR3 nucleotides: TGTGCCAGTAGAACTTCGGACGGACAGCGTTTCTCAAACTATGGCTACACCTTC.

The J gene is TRBJ2-5, the V gene TRBV5-4; 7 bases agree with TRBD1. This CDR3 spans 15 amino acids. Germline V CDR1 and CDR2: SGHNT, YYREEE (reference sequence). The V segment lost 0 bases and the J segment 3 bases; nucleotides outside the gene matches: 5. The CDR3 bases are TGTGCCAGCAGCTTGGCCGGGACAGCAAAAGAGACCCAGTACTTC. This gives the protein CASSLAGTAKETQYF.